The clone carrying this T cell receptor (beta chain) was seen more than once but under ten times. Its antigen remains unknown. The data were obtained in a study of T cell repertoires in cytomegalovirus infection. Study-level background: CMV epitopes that were recently identified and HLA-C-restricted were used alongside well-studied HLA-B-restricted ones.

Study findings and constraints: HLA-C-restricted TCR beta clonotypes specific for CMV led the ex vivo response. Carriers of CMV and the relevant HLA type were discriminated by public TCR beta frequency.

Germline trimming cut 0 bases from V and 7 bases from J; bases unmatched to any gene: 13. Per germline, CDR1 LGHNA and CDR2 YSLEER. The CDR3 consists of 19 residues. From the reads, TCRdb called clonotypes with MiXCR, one entry per CDR3 protein. The sample records about 350,000 distinct CDR3 sequences, around a third being singletons. The rearrangement uses TRBV4-3 and TRBJ2-1; 12 bases match TRBD2. The clonotype originates from a human donor in good health (CMV status not recorded). Some clones in this sample may be carry-over from other donors' samples. This sample comprised cultured PBMCs, obtained from culture after CMV antigen stimulation. In DNA form, the CDR3 reads TGCGCCAGCAGCCAAGATTACCTCCCCGGGACTAGCGGGCGTAATGAGCAGTTCTTC. It translates to CASSQDYLPGTSGRNEQFF.